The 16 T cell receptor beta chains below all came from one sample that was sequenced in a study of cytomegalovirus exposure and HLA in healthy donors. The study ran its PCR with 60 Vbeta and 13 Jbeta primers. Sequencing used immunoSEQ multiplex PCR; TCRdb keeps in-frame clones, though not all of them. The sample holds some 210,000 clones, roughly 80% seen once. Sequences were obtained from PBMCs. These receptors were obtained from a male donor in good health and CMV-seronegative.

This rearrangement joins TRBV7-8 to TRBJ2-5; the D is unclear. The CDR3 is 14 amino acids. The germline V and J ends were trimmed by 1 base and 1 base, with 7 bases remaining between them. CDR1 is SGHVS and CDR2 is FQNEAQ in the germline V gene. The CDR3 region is CASSLGAGQETQYF. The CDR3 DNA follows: TGTGCCAGCAGCTTAGGGGCTGGCCAAGAGACCCAGTACTTC. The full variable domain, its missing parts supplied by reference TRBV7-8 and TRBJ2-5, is GAGVSQSPRYKVAKRGQDVALRCDPISGHVSLFWYQQALGQGPEFLTYFQNEAQLDKSGLPSDRFFAERPEGSVSTLKIQRTQQEDSAVYLCASSLGAGQETQYFGPGTRLLVL.

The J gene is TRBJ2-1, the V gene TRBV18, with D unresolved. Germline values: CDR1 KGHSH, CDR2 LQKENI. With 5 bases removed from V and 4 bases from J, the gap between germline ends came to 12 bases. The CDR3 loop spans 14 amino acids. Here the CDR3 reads CASSSLLHYNEQFF. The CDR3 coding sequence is TGTGCCAGCTCAAGCCTGCTGCATTACAATGAGCAGTTCTTC.

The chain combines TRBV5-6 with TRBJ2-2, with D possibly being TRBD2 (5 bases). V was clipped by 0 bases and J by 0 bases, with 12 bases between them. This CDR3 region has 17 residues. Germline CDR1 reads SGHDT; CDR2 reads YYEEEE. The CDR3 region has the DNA TGTGCCAGCAGCTTGGCAGGAAGGCGGGCGAACACCGGGGAGCTGTTTTTT. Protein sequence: CASSLAGRRANTGELFF.

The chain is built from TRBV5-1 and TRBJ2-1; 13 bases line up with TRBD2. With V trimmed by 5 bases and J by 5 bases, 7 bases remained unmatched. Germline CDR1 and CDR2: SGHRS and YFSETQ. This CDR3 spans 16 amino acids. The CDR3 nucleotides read TGCGCCAGCAGACCCTGGACTAGCGGGGGAGACAATGAGCAGTTCTTC. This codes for CASRPWTSGGDNEQFF. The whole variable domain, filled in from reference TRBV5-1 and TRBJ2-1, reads KAGVTQTPRYLIKTRGQQVTLSCSPISGHRSVSWYQQTPGQGLQFLFEYFSETQRNKGNFPGRFSGRQFSNSRSEMNVSTLELGDSALYLCASRPWTSGGDNEQFFGPGTRLTVL.

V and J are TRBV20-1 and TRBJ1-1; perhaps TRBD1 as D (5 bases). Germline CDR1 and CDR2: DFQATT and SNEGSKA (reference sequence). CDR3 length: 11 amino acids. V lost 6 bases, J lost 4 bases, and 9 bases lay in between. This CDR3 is CSAAGGTEAFF. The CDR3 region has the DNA TGCAGTGCGGCGGGGGGCACTGAAGCTTTCTTT.

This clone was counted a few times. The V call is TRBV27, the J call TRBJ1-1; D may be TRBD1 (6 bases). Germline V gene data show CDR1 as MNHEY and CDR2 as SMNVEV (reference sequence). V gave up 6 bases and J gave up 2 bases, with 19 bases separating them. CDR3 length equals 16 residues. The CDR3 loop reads CASRGQGTGQNTEAFF. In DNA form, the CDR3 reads TGTGCCAGCAGGGGACAAGGGACGGGCCAAAACACTGAAGCTTTCTTT.

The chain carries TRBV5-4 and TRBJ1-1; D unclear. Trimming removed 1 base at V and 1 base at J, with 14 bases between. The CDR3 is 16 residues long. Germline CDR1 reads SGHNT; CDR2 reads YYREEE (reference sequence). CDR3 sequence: CASSLLWRAGNTEAFF. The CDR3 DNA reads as TGTGCCAGCAGCTTGTTGTGGAGGGCCGGGAACACTGAAGCTTTCTTT.

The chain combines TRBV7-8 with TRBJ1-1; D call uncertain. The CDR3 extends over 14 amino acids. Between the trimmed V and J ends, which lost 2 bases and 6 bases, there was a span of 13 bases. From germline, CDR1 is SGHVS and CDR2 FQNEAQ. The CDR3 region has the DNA TGTGCCAGCAGCTTAATGCCGGGGAGTGCTGAAGCTTTCTTT. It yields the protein CASSLMPGSAEAFF. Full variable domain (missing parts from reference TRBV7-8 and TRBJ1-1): GAGVSQSPRYKVAKRGQDVALRCDPISGHVSLFWYQQALGQGPEFLTYFQNEAQLDKSGLPSDRFFAERPEGSVSTLKIQRTQQEDSAVYLCASSLMPGSAEAFFGQGTRLTVV.

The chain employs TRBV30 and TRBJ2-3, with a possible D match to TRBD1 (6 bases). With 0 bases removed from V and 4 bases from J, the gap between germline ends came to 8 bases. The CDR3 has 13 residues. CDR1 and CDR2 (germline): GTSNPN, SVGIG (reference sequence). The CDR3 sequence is CAWSVGGSDTQYF. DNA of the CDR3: TGTGCCTGGAGTGTAGGGGGTTCAGATACGCAGTATTTT.

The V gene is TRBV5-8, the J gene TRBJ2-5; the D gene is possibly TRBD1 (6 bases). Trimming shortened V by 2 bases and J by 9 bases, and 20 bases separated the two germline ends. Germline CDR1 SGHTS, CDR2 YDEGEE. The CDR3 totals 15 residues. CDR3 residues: CASSFAGVISGAQYF. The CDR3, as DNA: TGTGCCAGCAGCTTTGCAGGGGTTATATCTGGGGCCCAGTACTTC.

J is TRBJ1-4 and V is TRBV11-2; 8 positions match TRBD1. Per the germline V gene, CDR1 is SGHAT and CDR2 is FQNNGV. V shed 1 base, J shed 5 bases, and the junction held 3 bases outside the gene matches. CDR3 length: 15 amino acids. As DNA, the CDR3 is TGTGCCAGCAGCTTAGCCGGGACAGGAAATGAAAAACTGTTTTTT. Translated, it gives CASSLAGTGNEKLFF.

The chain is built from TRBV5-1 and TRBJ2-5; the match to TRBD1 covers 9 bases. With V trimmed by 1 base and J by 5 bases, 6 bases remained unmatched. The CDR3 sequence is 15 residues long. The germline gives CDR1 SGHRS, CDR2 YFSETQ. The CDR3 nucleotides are TGCGCCAGCAGCTTGTTACAGGGGGCGAAGGAGACCCAGTACTTC. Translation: CASSLLQGAKETQYF.

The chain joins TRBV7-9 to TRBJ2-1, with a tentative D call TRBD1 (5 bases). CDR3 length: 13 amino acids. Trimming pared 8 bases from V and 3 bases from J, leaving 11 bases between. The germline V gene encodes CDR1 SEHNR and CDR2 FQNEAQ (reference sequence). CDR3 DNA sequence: TGTGCCAGCCAAAGTACAGGCTACAATGAGCAGTTCTTC. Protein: CASQSTGYNEQFF. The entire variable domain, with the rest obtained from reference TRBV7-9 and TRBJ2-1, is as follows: DTGVSQNPRHKITKRGQNVTFRCDPISEHNRLYWYRQTLGQGPEFLTYFQNEAQLEKSRLLSDRFSAERPKGSFSTLEIQRTEQGDSAMYLCASQSTGYNEQFFGPGTRLTVL.

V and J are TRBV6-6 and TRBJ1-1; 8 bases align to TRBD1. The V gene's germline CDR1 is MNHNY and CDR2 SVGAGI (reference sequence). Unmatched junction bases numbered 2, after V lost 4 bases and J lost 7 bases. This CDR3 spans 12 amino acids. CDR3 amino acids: CASSLGTGEAFF. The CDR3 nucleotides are TGTGCCAGCAGTTTAGGGACAGGTGAAGCTTTCTTT.

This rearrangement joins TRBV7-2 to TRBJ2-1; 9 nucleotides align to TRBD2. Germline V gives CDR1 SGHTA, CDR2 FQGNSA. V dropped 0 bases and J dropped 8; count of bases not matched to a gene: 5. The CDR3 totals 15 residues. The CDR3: CASSLAASGNYEQFF. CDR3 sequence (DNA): TGTGCCAGCAGCTTAGCGGCTAGCGGGAACTATGAGCAGTTCTTC.

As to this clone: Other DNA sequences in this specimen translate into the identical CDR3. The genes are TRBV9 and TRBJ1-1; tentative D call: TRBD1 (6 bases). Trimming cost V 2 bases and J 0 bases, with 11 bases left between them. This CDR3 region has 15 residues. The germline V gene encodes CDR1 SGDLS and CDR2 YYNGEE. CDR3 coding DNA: TGTGCCAGCAGCGTTTACAGGGACCTGAACACTGAAGCTTTCTTT. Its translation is CASSVYRDLNTEAFF. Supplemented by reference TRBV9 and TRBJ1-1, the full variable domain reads DSGVTQTPKHLITATGQRVTLRCSPRSGDLSVYWYQQSLDQGLQFLIQYYNGEERAKGNILERFSAQQFPDLHSELNLSSLELGDSALYFCASSVYRDLNTEAFFGQGTRLTVV.